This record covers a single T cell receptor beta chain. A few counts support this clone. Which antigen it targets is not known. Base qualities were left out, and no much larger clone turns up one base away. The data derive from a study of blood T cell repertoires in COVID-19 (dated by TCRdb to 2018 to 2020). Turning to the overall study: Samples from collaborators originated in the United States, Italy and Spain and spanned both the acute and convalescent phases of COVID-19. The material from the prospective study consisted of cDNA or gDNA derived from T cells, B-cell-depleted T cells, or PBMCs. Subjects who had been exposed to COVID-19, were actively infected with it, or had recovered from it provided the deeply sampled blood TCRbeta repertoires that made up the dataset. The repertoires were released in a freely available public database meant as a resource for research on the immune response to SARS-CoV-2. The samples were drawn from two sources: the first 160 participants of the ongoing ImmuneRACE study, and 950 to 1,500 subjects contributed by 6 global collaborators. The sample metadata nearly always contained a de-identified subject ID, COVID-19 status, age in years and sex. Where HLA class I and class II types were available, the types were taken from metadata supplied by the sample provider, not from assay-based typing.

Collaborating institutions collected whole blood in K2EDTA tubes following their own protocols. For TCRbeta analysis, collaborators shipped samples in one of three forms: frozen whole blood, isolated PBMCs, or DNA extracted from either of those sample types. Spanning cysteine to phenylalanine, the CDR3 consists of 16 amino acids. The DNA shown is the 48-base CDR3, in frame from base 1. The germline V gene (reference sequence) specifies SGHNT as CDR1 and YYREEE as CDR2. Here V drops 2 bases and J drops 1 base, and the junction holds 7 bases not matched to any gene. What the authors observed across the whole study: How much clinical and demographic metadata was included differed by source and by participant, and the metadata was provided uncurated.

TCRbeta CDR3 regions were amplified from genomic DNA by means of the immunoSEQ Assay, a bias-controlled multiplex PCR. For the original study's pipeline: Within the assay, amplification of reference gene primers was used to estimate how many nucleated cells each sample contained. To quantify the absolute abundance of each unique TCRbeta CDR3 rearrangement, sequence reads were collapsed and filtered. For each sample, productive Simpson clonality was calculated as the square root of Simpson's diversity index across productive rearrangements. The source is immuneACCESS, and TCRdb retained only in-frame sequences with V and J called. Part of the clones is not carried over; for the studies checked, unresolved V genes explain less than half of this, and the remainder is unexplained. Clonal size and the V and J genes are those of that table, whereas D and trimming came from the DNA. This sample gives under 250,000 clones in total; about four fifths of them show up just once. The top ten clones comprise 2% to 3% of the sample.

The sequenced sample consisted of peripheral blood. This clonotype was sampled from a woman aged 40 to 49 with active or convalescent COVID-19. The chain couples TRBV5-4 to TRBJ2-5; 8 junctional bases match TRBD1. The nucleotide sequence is TGTGCCAGCAGCTTCCCTCTCGACAGGGGCCAAGAGACCCAGTACTTC. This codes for CASSFPLDRGQETQYF.